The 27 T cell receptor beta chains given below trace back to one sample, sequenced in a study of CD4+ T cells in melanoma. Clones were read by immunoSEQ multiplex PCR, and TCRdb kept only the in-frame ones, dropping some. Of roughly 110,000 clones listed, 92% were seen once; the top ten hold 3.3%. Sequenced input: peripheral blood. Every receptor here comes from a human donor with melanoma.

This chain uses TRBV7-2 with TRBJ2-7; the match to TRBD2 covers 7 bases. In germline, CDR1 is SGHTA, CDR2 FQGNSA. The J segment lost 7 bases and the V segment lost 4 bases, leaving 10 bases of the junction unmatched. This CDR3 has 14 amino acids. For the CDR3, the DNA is TGTGCCAGCAGCTCCTCCACCTTTAGCGGGGAGCAGTACTTC. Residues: CASSSSTFSGEQYF.

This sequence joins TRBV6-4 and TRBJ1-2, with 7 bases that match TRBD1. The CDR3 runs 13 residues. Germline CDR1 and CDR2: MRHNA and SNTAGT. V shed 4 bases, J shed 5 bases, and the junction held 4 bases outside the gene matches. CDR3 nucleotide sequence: TGTGCCAGCAGTGGTCCAGGGGGTTATGGCTACACCTTC. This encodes CASSGPGGYGYTF.

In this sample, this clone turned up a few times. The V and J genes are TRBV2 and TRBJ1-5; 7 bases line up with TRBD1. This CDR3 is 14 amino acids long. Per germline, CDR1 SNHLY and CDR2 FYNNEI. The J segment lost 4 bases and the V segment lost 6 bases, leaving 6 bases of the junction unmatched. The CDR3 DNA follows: TGTGCCAGCAGGGACAGGACAGTTAATCAGCCCCAGCATTTT. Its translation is CASRDRTVNQPQHF.

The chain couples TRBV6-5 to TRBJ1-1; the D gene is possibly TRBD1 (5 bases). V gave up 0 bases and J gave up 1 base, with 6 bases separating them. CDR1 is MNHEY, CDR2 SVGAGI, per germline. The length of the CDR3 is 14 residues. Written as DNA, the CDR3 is TGTGCCAGCAGTTACTCCGGGGGGAACACTGAAGCTTTCTTT. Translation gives CASSYSGGNTEAFF.

CDR3: CSARILEQFF. For the CDR3, the DNA is TGCAGTGCGAGGATACTGGAGCAGTTCTTC. The chain carries TRBV20-1 and TRBJ2-1; D ambiguous. With 6 bases removed from V and 10 bases from J, the gap between germline ends came to 10 bases. Looked up from germline, CDR1 is DFQATT and CDR2 is SNEGSKA (reference sequence). This CDR3 region has 10 residues.

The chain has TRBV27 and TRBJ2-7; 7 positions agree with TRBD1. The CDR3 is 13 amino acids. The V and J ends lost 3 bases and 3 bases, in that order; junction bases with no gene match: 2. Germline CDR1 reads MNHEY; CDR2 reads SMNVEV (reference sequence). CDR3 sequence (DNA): TGTGCCAGCAGTTTGGGGGACAGCTACGAGCAGTACTTC. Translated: CASSLGDSYEQYF.

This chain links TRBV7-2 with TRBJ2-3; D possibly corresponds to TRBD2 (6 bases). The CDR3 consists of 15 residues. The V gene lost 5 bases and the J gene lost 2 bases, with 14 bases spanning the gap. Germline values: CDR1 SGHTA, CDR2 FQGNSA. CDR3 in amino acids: CASSPGTGFTDTQYF. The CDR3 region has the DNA TGTGCCAGCAGCCCCGGGACTGGCTTCACAGATACGCAGTATTTT.

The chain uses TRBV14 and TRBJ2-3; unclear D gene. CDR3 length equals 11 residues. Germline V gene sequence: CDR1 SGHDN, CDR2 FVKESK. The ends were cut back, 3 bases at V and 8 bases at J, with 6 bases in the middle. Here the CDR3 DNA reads TGTGCCAGCAGCCAGTACATTACGCAGTATTTT. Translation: CASSQYITQYF.

The CDR3 nucleotides read TGCGCCAGCCTCCCCGGGTCGGGGGCCAACGTCCTGACTTTC. It codes for CASLPGSGANVLTF. This chain joins TRBV5-1 and TRBJ2-6, with D unclear. The ends were cut back, 7 bases at V and 4 bases at J, with 12 bases in the middle. The germline V gene encodes CDR1 SGHRS and CDR2 YFSETQ. The CDR3 spans 14 residues.

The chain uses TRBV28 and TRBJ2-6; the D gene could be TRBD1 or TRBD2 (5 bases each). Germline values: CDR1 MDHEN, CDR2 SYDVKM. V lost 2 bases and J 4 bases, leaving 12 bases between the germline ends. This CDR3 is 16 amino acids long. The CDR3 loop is CASSLGGMAGANVLTF. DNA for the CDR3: TGTGCCAGCAGTTTAGGGGGAATGGCCGGGGCCAACGTCCTGACTTTC.

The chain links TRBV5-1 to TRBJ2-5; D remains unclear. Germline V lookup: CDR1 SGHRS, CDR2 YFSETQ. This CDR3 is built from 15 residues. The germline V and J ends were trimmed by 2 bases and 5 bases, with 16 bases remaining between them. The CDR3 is CASSFRTPSAETQYF. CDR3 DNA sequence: TGCGCCAGCAGCTTTAGAACCCCCTCGGCGGAGACCCAGTACTTC.

CDR3 protein: CASSLLVGLTYNEQFF. The CDR3 region has the DNA TGCGCCAGCAGCTTGTTGGTGGGACTTACTTACAATGAGCAGTTCTTC. The V call is TRBV5-1, the J call TRBJ2-1; a possible D gene is TRBD2 (6 bases). CDR1 is SGHRS, CDR2 YFSETQ, per germline. The CDR3 is 16 amino acids. V was cut by 1 base and J by 4 bases, with 15 bases left in between. Variable domain in full (rest from reference TRBV5-1 and TRBJ2-1): KAGVTQTPRYLIKTRGQQVTLSCSPISGHRSVSWYQQTPGQGLQFLFEYFSETQRNKGNFPGRFSGRQFSNSRSEMNVSTLELGDSALYLCASSLLVGLTYNEQFFGPGTRLTVL.

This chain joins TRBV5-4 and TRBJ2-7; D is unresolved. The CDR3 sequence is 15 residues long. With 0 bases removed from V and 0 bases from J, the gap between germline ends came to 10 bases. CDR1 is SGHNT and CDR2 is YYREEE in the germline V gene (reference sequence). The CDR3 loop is CASSLAKPSSYEQYF. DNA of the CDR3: TGTGCCAGCAGCTTGGCCAAGCCTAGCTCCTACGAGCAGTACTTC.

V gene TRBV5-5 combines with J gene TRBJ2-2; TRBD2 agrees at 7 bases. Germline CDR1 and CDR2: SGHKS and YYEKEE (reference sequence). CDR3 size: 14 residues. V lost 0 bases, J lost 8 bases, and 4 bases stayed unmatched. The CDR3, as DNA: TGTGCCAGCAGCTTGGTTGCGGGAGAGGGGGAGCTGTTTTTT. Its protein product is CASSLVAGEGELFF.

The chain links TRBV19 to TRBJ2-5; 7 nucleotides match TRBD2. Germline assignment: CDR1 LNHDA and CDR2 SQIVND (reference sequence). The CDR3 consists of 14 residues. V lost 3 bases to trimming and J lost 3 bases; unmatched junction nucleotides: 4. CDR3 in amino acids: CASSITSEKETQYF. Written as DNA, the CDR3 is TGTGCCAGTAGTATCACTAGCGAGAAAGAGACCCAGTACTTC.

CDR3 DNA sequence: TGTGCCAGCACCCTCCGACGCAAGAGCTCCTACGAGCAGTACTTC. This sequence encodes CASTLRRKSSYEQYF. This chain connects TRBV27 to TRBJ2-7; D is ambiguous. V lost 7 bases to trimming and J lost 0 bases, with 16 bases between them. Per germline, CDR1 MNHEY and CDR2 SMNVEV (reference sequence). The CDR3 runs to 15 residues.

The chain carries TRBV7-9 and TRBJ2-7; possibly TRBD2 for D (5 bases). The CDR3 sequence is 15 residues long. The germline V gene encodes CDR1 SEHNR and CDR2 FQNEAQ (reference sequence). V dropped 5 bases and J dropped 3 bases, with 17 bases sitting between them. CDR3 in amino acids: CASSPSGGNYYEQYF. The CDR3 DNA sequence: TGTGCCAGCAGCCCCAGCGGAGGCAATTACTACGAGCAGTACTTC.

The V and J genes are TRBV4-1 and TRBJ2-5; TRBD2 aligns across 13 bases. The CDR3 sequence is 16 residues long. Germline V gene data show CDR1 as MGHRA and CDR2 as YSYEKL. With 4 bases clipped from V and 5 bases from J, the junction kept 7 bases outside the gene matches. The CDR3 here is CASSRELAGGRETQYF. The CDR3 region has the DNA TGCGCCAGCAGCCGAGAACTAGCGGGGGGGCGGGAGACCCAGTACTTC.

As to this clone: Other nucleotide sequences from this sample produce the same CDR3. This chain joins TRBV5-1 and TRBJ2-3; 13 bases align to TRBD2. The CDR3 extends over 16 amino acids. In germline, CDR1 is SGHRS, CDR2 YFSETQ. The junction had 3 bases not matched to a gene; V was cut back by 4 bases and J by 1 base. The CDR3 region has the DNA TGCGCCAGCAGCCCCGGACTAGCGGGAGGCACAGATACGCAGTATTTT. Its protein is CASSPGLAGGTDTQYF.

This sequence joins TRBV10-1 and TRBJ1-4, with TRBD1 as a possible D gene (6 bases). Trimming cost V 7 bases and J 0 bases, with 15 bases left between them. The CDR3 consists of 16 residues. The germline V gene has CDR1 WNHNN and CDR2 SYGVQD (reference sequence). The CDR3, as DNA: TGCGCCAGCAATGGTGTCAGGGGAGCAACTAATGAAAAACTGTTTTTT. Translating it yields CASNGVRGATNEKLFF.

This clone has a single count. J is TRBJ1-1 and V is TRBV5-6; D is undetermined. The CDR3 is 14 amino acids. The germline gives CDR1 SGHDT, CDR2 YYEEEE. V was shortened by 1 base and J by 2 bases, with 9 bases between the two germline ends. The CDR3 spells CASSLRSVNTEAFF. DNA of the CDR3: TGTGCCAGCAGCTTGAGGTCAGTTAACACTGAAGCTTTCTTT. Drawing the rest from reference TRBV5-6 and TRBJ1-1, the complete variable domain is DAGVTQSPTHLIKTRGQQVTLRCSPKSGHDTVSWYQQALGQGPQFIFQYYEEEERQRGNFPDRFSGHQFPNYSSELNVNALLLGDSALYLCASSLRSVNTEAFFGQGTRLTVV.

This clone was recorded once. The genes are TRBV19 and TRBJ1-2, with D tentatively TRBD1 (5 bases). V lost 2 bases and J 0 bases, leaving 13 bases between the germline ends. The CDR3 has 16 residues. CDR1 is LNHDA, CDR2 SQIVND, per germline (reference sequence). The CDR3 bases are TGTGCCAGTAGTATATACAGGAGTAAGGCTAACTATGGCTACACCTTC. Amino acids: CASSIYRSKANYGYTF. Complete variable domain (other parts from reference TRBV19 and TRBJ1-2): DGGITQSPKYLFRKEGQNVTLSCEQNLNHDAMYWYRQDPGQGLRLIYYSQIVNDFQKGDIAEGYSVSREKKESFPLTVTSAQKNPTAFYLCASSIYRSKANYGYTFGSGTRLTVV.

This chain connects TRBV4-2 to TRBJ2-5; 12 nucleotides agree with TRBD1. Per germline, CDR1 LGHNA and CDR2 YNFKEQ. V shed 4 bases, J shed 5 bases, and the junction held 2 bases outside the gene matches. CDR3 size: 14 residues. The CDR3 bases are TGTGCCAGCAGCCGGGACAGGGGGCGGGAGACCCAGTACTTC. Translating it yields CASSRDRGRETQYF.

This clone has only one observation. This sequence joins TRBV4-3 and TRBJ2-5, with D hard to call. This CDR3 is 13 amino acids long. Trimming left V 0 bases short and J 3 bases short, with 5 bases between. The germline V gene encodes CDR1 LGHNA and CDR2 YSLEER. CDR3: CASSQDFEETQYF. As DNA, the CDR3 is TGCGCCAGCAGCCAAGATTTTGAAGAGACCCAGTACTTC.

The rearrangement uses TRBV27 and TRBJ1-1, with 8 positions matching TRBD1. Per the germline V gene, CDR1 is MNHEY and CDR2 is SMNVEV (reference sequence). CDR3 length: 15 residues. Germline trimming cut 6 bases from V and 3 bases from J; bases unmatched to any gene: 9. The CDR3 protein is CASSLTGGWYTEAFF. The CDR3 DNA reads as TGTGCCAGCAGCCTAACAGGGGGTTGGTACACTGAAGCTTTCTTT.

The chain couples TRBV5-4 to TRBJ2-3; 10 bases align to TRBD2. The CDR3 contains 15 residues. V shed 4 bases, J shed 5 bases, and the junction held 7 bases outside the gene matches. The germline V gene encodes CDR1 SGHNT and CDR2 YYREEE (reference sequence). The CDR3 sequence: CASSRSGGGGDTQYF. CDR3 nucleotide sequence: TGTGCCAGCAGCCGCAGCGGGGGGGGAGGAGATACGCAGTATTTT.

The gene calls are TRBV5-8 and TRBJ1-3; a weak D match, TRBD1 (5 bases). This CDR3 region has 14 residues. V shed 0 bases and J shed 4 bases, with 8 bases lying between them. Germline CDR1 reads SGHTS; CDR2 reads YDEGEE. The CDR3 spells CASSLDRTGNTIYF. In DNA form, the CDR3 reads TGTGCCAGCAGCTTGGACAGGACAGGAAACACCATATATTTT.